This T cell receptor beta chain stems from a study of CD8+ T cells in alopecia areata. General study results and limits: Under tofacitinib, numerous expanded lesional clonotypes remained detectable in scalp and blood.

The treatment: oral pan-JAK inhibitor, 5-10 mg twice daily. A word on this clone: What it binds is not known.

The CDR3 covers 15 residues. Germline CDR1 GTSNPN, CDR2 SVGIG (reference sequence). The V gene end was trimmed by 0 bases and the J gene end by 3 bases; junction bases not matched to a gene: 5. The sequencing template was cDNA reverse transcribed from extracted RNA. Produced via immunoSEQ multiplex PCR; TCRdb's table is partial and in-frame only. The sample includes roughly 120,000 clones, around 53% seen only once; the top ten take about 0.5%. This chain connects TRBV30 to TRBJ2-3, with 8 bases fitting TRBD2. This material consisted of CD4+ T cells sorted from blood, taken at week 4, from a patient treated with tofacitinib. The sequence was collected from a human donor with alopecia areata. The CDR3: CAWSVRSGSTDTQYF. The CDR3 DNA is TGTGCCTGGAGTGTACGAAGCGGGAGTACAGATACGCAGTATTTT.